Each of the 11 T cell receptor beta chains below was sequenced from the same sample in a study of graft-versus-host responses after intestinal transplantation. The antigens these receptors bind are not known. The method was immunoSEQ multiplex PCR; TCRdb's version includes in-frame clones alone and lacks a portion of them. The table records some 90,000 clones, about 90% of them present only once. The starting material was unstimulated CD8+ T cells sorted from spleen or lymph node cells, obtained before intestinal transplant. These receptors were obtained from a human donor who received an intestinal transplant.

The chain recombines TRBV10-2 with TRBJ2-2; D gene ambiguous. Looked up from germline, CDR1 is WSHSY and CDR2 is SAAADI. V was trimmed by 9 bases and J by 7 bases, leaving 12 bases between them. The CDR3 is made up of 12 amino acids. CDR3 sequence (DNA): TGCGCCAGAGCTTCTGACCGCGGGGAGCTGTTTTTT. Protein product: CARASDRGELFF.

This chain connects TRBV9 to TRBJ2-3; 11 bases map to TRBD2. V lost 0 bases to trimming and J lost 3 bases; unmatched junction nucleotides: 3. The length of the CDR3 is 16 residues. The germline V gene encodes CDR1 SGDLS and CDR2 YYNGEE. The CDR3 sequence: CASSVELAGETDTQYF. CDR3 coding DNA: TGTGCCAGCAGCGTAGAACTAGCGGGAGAAACAGATACGCAGTATTTT.

The chain employs TRBV2 and TRBJ1-2; D call uncertain. The germline gives CDR1 SNHLY, CDR2 FYNNEI. The CDR3 extends over 10 amino acids. Trimming shortened V by 6 bases and J by 11 bases, and 10 bases separated the two germline ends. The CDR3 reads CASSGLQYTF. The CDR3 DNA sequence: TGTGCCAGCAGCGGACTTCAGTACACCTTC.

V and J are TRBV28 and TRBJ2-7; perhaps TRBD1 as D (6 bases). The CDR3 totals 16 residues. The V end was cut by 8 bases, the J end by 0 bases, with 20 bases between. From germline, CDR1 is MDHEN and CDR2 SYDVKM. The CDR3: CASQGSGANISYEQYF. The CDR3 bases are TGTGCCAGCCAGGGATCAGGGGCGAACATCTCCTACGAGCAGTACTTC. Full variable domain (missing parts from reference TRBV28 and TRBJ2-7): DVKVTQSSRYLVKRTGEKVFLECVQDMDHENMFWYRQDPGLGLRLIYFSYDVKMKEKGDIPEGYSVSREKKERFSLILESASTNQTSMYLCASQGSGANISYEQYFGPGTRLTVT.

J is TRBJ2-5 and V is TRBV9; perhaps TRBD2 as D (6 bases). This CDR3 comprises 14 residues. Germline CDR1 SGDLS, CDR2 YYNGEE. V lost 2 bases, J lost 5 bases, and 13 bases lay in between. CDR3 DNA sequence: TGTGCCAGCAGCGTGTGTGCGGCGGGGGAGACCCAGTACTTC. Translated: CASSVCAAGETQYF.

Here the CDR3 reads CASSSPMTAFSGNTIYF. The CDR3 region has the DNA TGTGCCAGCAGCTCACCTATGACAGCGTTCTCTGGAAACACCATATATTTT. The chain joins TRBV13 to TRBJ1-3; D is perhaps TRBD1 (5 bases). Germline-derived CDR1 and CDR2 are PRHDT and FYEKMQ (reference sequence). The CDR3 runs to 17 residues. Trimming removed 4 bases at V and 0 bases at J, with 16 bases between.

This chain links TRBV11-3 with TRBJ1-2; possibly TRBD1 for D (5 bases). The CDR3 contains 14 residues. Germline V gene lookup returns CDR1 SGHNT and CDR2 YENEEA. The V and J ends lost 4 bases and 5 bases respectively, with 14 bases between them. Here the CDR3 DNA reads TGTGCCAGCAGCTCCTCCAGGGTTCGGTATGGCTACACCTTC. Residues: CASSSSRVRYGYTF.

The rearrangement links TRBV4-1 to TRBJ2-1, with D possibly TRBD2 on 6 matching bases. The CDR3 totals 18 residues. V was shortened by 1 base and J by 5 bases, with 21 bases between the two germline ends. Germline CDR1 is MGHRA and CDR2 is YSYEKL. The CDR3 sequence is CASSQVESTGTENNEQFF. The CDR3 nucleotides are TGCGCCAGCAGCCAAGTCGAGTCAACCGGGACTGAAAACAATGAGCAGTTCTTC.

This CDR3 is CSAAADTQYF. The CDR3 DNA is TGCAGCGCAGCGGCAGATACGCAGTATTTT. The V gene is TRBV29-1, the J gene TRBJ2-3; D perhaps matches TRBD2 (5 bases). This CDR3 has 10 residues. In germline, CDR1 is SQVTM, CDR2 ANQGSEA. V was trimmed by 7 bases and J by 4 bases, leaving 6 bases between them.

The chain couples TRBV27 to TRBJ2-1, with D possibly matching TRBD2 (6 bases). Trimming stripped 2 bases from V and 5 bases from J, with 7 bases between. There are 13 residues in the CDR3. The germline V gene has CDR1 MNHEY and CDR2 SMNVEV (reference sequence). The CDR3 region has the DNA TGTGCCAGCAGTTTAGGGACTCACAATGAGCAGTTCTTC. Translated, it gives CASSLGTHNEQFF.

The chain is built from TRBV29-1 and TRBJ2-7, with 8 bases identical to TRBD1. CDR3 size: 14 residues. Germline CDR1 reads SQVTM; CDR2 reads ANQGSEA. V lost 6 bases to trimming and J lost 1 base; unmatched junction nucleotides: 8. CDR3 in amino acids: CSVPGQGGSYEQYF. The CDR3, as DNA: TGCAGCGTCCCAGGACAGGGTGGGTCCTACGAGCAGTACTTC.